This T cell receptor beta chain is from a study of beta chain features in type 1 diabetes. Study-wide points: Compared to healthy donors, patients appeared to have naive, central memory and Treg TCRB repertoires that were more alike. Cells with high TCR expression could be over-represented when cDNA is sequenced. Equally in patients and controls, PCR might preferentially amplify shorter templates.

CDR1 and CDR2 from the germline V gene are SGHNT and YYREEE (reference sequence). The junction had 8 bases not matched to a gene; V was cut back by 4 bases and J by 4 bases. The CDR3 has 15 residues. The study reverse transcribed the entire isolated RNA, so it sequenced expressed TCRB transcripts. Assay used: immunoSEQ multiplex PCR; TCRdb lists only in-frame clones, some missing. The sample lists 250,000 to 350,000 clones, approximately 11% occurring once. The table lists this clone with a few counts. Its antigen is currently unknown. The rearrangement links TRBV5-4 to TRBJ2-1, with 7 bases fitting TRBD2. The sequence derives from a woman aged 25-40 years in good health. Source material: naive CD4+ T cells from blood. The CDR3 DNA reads TGTGCCAGCAGCGCCCGACTAGCCCAATACAATGAGCAGTTCTTC. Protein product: CASSARLAQYNEQFF. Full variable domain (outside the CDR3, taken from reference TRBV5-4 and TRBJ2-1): ETGVTQSPTHLIKTRGQQVTLRCSSQSGHNTVSWYQQALGQGPQFIFQYYREEENGRGNFPPRFSGLQFPNYSSELNVNALELDDSALYLCASSARLAQYNEQFFGPGTRLTVL.